The sequence of this T cell receptor (beta chain) was determined in a study of vaccination effects on CD4 cells after COVID-19. Across the study: The post-vaccine samples were taken, at the median, 72 days after the second dose.

Profiling relied on immunoSEQ multiplex PCR, and the TCRdb table lists in-frame clones only, not all of them. The table has fewer than 25,000 clones, over 70% seen once. For this clone: The antigen remains unidentified. Other DNA variants within this sample encode the same CDR3.

Expansion of antigen-specific CD4+ T cells with viral peptide pools was carried out by the ViraFEST assay before sequencing. Culture lasted roughly eleven days before CD4+ T cell isolation. Vaccination of participants consisted of two doses of either the BNT162b2 or mRNA-1273 vaccine. Prior SARS-CoV-2 infection was absent in the vaccine recipients, as shown by negative nucleocapsid antibodies. Fresh IL-2-containing medium replaced half the medium on days 3 and 7. Study findings and constraints: The study found that only 1 of 255 vaccine-induced clones from healthy vaccinees cross-reacted with common cold coronaviruses.

CDR1 and CDR2 from the germline V gene are MGHRA and YSYEKL. The CDR3 has 13 residues. The V and J ends lost 2 bases and 3 bases respectively, with 6 bases between them. This chain uses TRBV4-1 with TRBJ2-3; D is perhaps TRBD1 (6 bases). The sequenced sample was CD4+ T cells from PBMCs cultured with HCoV-NL63 spike peptides, obtained after COVID-19 vaccination. The sequence was collected from a human donor who received a COVID-19 vaccine. For the CDR3, the DNA is TGCGCCAGCAGCCAACAGGGGACAGATACGCAGTATTTT. It yields the protein CASSQQGTDTQYF.